This T cell receptor beta chain was captured in a study of blood T cell repertoires in COVID-19. Study in general: Collection of acute and convalescent COVID-19 samples took place in the United States, Italy and Spain.

Original handling: Reference gene primer amplification gave nucleated cell count estimates. Assay: immunoSEQ multiplex PCR; the TCRdb copy retains only in-frame clones and omits some. That table furnishes V, J and clone size, whereas the DNA furnished D and trimming. The top ten hold approximately 3.5% of the sample, which has around 34,000 clones, 83% seen once. Germline loops: CDR1 SGDLS, CDR2 YYNGEE. Losses at the gene ends were 6 bases for V and 5 bases for J; bases not matched to a gene: 4. CDR3 length equals 13 residues. What was sequenced was peripheral blood. The sequence was obtained from a man in his forties or fifties with acute or convalescent COVID-19. The chain links TRBV9 to TRBJ1-2; TRBD1 aligns across 10 bases. CDR3 residues: CASTRTGGYGYTF. The CDR3 region has the DNA TGTGCCAGCACCCGGACAGGGGGGTATGGCTACACCTTC.